The 20 T cell receptor beta chains in this list originate from one sample, sequenced in a study of T cells in Graves' hyperthyroidism and ophthalmopathy. RNA transcripts were the template for amplifying TCR beta CDR3 regions. HTBI primers were the set used in a first-round RT-PCR of the TCR CDR3. TCRdb reanalysed the multiplex PCR reads using MiXCR and keeps one entry per CDR3 protein. Of about 380,000 distinct CDR3 sequences in the sample, roughly 18% are singletons; the top ten hold roughly two fifths. Input material: blood. Source of these receptors: a man aged 18-30 years with Graves' ophthalmopathy.

This clonotype appeared a few times. The chain recombines TRBV6-6 with TRBJ2-7; tentatively, D is TRBD1 (5 bases). The CDR3 is 15 residues long. Trimming left V 0 bases short and J 5 bases short, with 14 bases between. Germline V gives CDR1 MNHNY, CDR2 SVGAGI (reference sequence). This CDR3 reads CASSYSKQGVDEQYF. Here the CDR3 DNA reads TGTGCCAGCAGTTACTCGAAGCAGGGCGTAGACGAGCAGTACTTC.

This clonotype was counted many times. The rearrangement links TRBV9 to TRBJ1-1, with a possible D match to TRBD1 (5 bases). The V end lost 4 bases, the J end lost 5 bases, and 21 bases lay between the germline ends. The length of the CDR3 is 16 residues. CDR1 and CDR2 from the germline V gene are SGDLS and YYNGEE. CDR3 sequence reads: CASSFEVGGVGTEAFF. For the CDR3, the DNA is TGTGCCAGCAGCTTCGAAGTGGGGGGGGTGGGGACTGAAGCTTTCTTT.

This clonotype was observed at least ten times. The V call is TRBV5-1, the J call TRBJ2-7; TRBD1 matches 10 bases. V lost 3 bases and J lost 3; bases outside the gene matches: 6. CDR1 and CDR2 (germline): SGHRS, YFSETQ. This CDR3 is 15 amino acids long. The CDR3 DNA is TGCGCCAGCAGCTCCTCCCGGACAGGGGGCTACGAGCAGTACTTC. Translated, it gives CASSSSRTGGYEQYF.

The sample holds many counts of this clonotype. The chain employs TRBV6-5 and TRBJ2-7; D possibly matches TRBD1 or TRBD2 (5 bases each). The CDR3 loop spans 16 amino acids. Trimming left V 0 bases short and J 0 bases short, with 12 bases between. The germline V gene encodes CDR1 MNHEY and CDR2 SVGAGI. Here the CDR3 DNA reads TGTGCCAGCAGTTACTCAGGGGTGGGGGTCTCCTACGAGCAGTACTTC. Translation gives CASSYSGVGVSYEQYF.

Ten or more counts support this clonotype. This sequence joins TRBV19 and TRBJ1-5, with D hard to call. Germline CDR1 is LNHDA and CDR2 is SQIVND (reference sequence). The germline V and J ends were trimmed by 5 bases and 4 bases, with 9 bases remaining between them. The CDR3 totals 13 residues. As DNA, the CDR3 is TGTGCCAGTAGTCGGGCAGTAAATCAGCCCCAGCATTTT. As protein: CASSRAVNQPQHF.

This clonotype was seen ten or more times. This chain connects TRBV27 to TRBJ1-1; D gene ambiguous. V lost 3 bases and J 6 bases, leaving 17 bases between the germline ends. This CDR3 has 15 residues. Germline values: CDR1 MNHEY, CDR2 SMNVEV (reference sequence). CDR3 in DNA: TGTGCCAGCAGTTTGACGACGGCCACTCTTTCTGAAGCTTTCTTT. The encoded protein is CASSLTTATLSEAFF.

This clonotype has ten or more counts. This chain uses TRBV6-1 with TRBJ2-3, with 10 positions matching TRBD2. The CDR3 is 15 amino acids. With 2 bases clipped from V and 5 bases from J, the junction kept 4 bases outside the gene matches. Germline lookup yields CDR1 MNHNS and CDR2 SASEGT. The CDR3 loop reads CASSEKRGGEDTQYF. The CDR3 DNA follows: TGTGCCAGCAGTGAAAAGCGGGGGGGCGAAGATACGCAGTATTTT.

This clonotype was counted only a few times. This chain connects TRBV29-1 to TRBJ1-1; D is possibly TRBD1 (6 bases). Germline-derived CDR1 and CDR2 are SQVTM and ANQGSEA. The CDR3 is 13 residues long. CDR3 sequence: CGYMDSGNTEAFF. CDR3 DNA: TGCGGCTATATGGACAGCGGGAACACTGAAGCTTTCTTT.

The J gene is TRBJ2-4, the V gene TRBV6-1; the D is unclear. Trimming took 1 base from V and 9 from J, leaving 13 bases between them. The CDR3 runs to 14 residues. Germline lookup yields CDR1 MNHNS and CDR2 SASEGT. CDR3 residues: CASSEVGPRGIQYF. Here the CDR3 DNA reads TGTGCCAGCAGTGAAGTAGGCCCGAGAGGCATTCAGTACTTC.

This clonotype appeared many times. V is TRBV11-3 and J is TRBJ2-7; no clear D gene. The CDR3 length is 13 residues. Trimming cost V 1 base and J 4 bases, with 8 bases left between them. Germline values: CDR1 SGHNT, CDR2 YENEEA. The CDR3 DNA reads as TGTGCCAGCAGCTTAGGAATAGGATACGAGCAGTACTTC. Translated: CASSLGIGYEQYF.

CDR3: CASSLYGGRNGYTF. Written as DNA, the CDR3 is TGTGCCAGCAGTTTATATGGGGGGCGTAACGGCTACACCTTC. The V call is TRBV28, the J call TRBJ1-2; D might be TRBD1 (6 bases). The germline V and J ends were trimmed by 1 base and 8 bases, with 14 bases remaining between them. Germline V gives CDR1 MDHEN, CDR2 SYDVKM. The CDR3 has 14 residues.

This clonotype was seen at least ten times. The V and J genes are TRBV5-6 and TRBJ1-1; D is uncertain. Germline CDR1 reads SGHDT; CDR2 reads YYEEEE. V lost 0 bases to trimming and J lost 8 bases, with 14 bases between them. This CDR3 comprises 14 residues. The CDR3 sequence: CASSLGLDIAEAFF. CDR3 nucleotides: TGTGCCAGCAGCTTGGGGCTTGACATCGCAGAAGCTTTCTTT.

This clonotype was seen more than once but under ten times. The genes are TRBV7-8 and TRBJ2-3; a possible D gene is TRBD2 (6 bases). V lost 0 bases and J lost 5, with 9 bases in between. Per the germline V gene, CDR1 is SGHVS and CDR2 is FQNEAQ. There are 14 residues in the CDR3. The CDR3 sequence: CASSLAGLKDTQYF. Here the CDR3 DNA reads TGTGCCAGCAGCTTAGCGGGACTCAAAGATACGCAGTATTTT.

Many counts were recorded for this clonotype. V is TRBV12-3 or TRBV12-4 and J is TRBJ1-1; tentatively, D is TRBD1 (5 bases). V was shortened by 1 base and J by 6 bases, with 9 bases between the two germline ends. The CDR3 loop spans 13 amino acids. CDR3 region: CASSLGLGPEAFF. CDR3 DNA sequence: TGTGCCAGCAGTTTAGGTTTGGGACCTGAAGCTTTCTTT.

This clonotype was seen just once. The V and J genes are TRBV19 and TRBJ1-5; TRBD1 matches at 7 bases. The V gene's germline CDR1 is LNHDA and CDR2 SQIVND (reference sequence). V lost 8 bases and J lost 2; bases outside the gene matches: 6. This CDR3 is 14 amino acids long. The chain's CDR3 is CASRTGEGNQPQHF. The CDR3 DNA is TGTGCCAGTCGTACAGGGGAGGGCAATCAGCCCCAGCATTTT. Complete variable domain (other parts from reference TRBV19 and TRBJ1-5): DGGITQSPKYLFRKEGQNVTLSCEQNLNHDAMYWYRQDPGQGLRLIYYSQIVNDFQKGDIAEGYSVSREKKESFPLTVTSAQKNPTAFYLCASRTGEGNQPQHFGDGTRLSIL.

Many counts were recorded for this clonotype. V gene TRBV12-3 or TRBV12-4 combines with J gene TRBJ2-1; weak D call: TRBD2 (6 bases). V lost 5 bases to trimming and J lost 2 bases, with 10 bases between them. The CDR3 covers 14 residues. CDR3 DNA sequence: TGTGCCAGCAGTCACGGGACTCCCTACAATGAGCAGTTCTTC. The encoded protein is CASSHGTPYNEQFF.

This clonotype occurred a few times. J is TRBJ2-2 and V is TRBV7-9, with 10 bases fitting TRBD1. Germline V gene sequence: CDR1 SEHNR, CDR2 FQNEAQ (reference sequence). Unmatched junction bases numbered 4, after V lost 3 bases and J lost 6 bases. CDR3 length: 15 residues. CDR3 DNA: TGTGCCAGCAGCTTTACCGGGACAGGGGCCGGGGAGCTGTTTTTT. Its protein is CASSFTGTGAGELFF.

This clonotype has only a few counts. The genes are TRBV20-1 and TRBJ1-4; TRBD1 might be the D (5 bases). The CDR3 totals 15 residues. The germline V and J ends were trimmed by 2 bases and 5 bases, with 15 bases remaining between them. Germline loops: CDR1 DFQATT, CDR2 SNEGSKA (reference sequence). Here the CDR3 DNA reads TGCAGTGCTAGACCGCTGCCGGGGCTGAATGAAAAACTGTTTTTT. Translated: CSARPLPGLNEKLFF.

With regard to this clonotype: Just one base apart from a much larger clone, this may be a read error. The CDR3: CASSLAPLQPQHF. The DNA of the CDR3 is TGTGCCAGCAGTTTAGCCCCTCTGCAGCCCCAGCATTTT. The genes are TRBV12-3 or TRBV12-4 and TRBJ1-5; unclear D gene. Trimming cost V 0 bases and J 7 bases, with 7 bases left between them. The CDR3 spans 13 residues.

This clonotype came up many times. J is TRBJ2-5 and V is TRBV20-1; perhaps TRBD1 as D (6 bases). Trimming shortened V by 5 bases and J by 2 bases, and 15 bases separated the two germline ends. CDR1 and CDR2 from the germline V gene are DFQATT and SNEGSKA (reference sequence). This CDR3 comprises 14 residues. CDR3 bases: TGCAGTGCTCAACGGGGACAACTTCAAGAGACCCAGTACTTC. Translating it yields CSAQRGQLQETQYF.